The T cell receptor beta chain under discussion was sequenced for a study of cytomegalovirus exposure and HLA in healthy donors. In the PCR, 60 Vbeta and 13 Jbeta primers were used. The assay was immunoSEQ multiplex PCR, and TCRdb's table has in-frame clones only and misses some. The data hold some 160,000 clones, with roughly 84% observed a single time. Germline V CDR1 and CDR2: SGHAT, FQNNGV. V gave up 2 bases and J gave up 3 bases; unmatched junction bases: 4. The CDR3 extends over 14 amino acids. The receptor comes from a young woman in good health and CMV-seronegative. The chain has TRBV11-2 and TRBJ2-7; TRBD1 agrees at 7 bases. Sequencing was carried out using PBMCs. The DNA of the CDR3 is TGTGCCAGCAGCTTAAGGGGACAGATCTACGAGCAGTACTTC. Residues: CASSLRGQIYEQYF.